This T cell receptor beta chain was identified during a study of CD4 T cells in relation to SARS-CoV-2 and coronaviruses. Before the COVID-19 pandemic, during about 2010-2018, CD4+ T cells were taken from unexposed donors. Isolation of CD4+ T cells took place after about 9 days in culture. As cell numbers allowed, unexposed-donor CD4+ T cells faced SARS-CoV-2 S/N and four cold-coronavirus spikes. The table came from immunoSEQ multiplex PCR; TCRdb's copy has only in-frame clones and leaves some out. Among under 25,000 clones listed, approximately 80% were seen once. The CDR3 is made up of 14 amino acids. Germline V gene lookup returns CDR1 SGHDN and CDR2 FVKESK. Between the trimmed V and J ends, which lost 4 bases and 0 bases, there was a span of 10 bases. A word on this clone: The antigen is unknown.

The gene calls are TRBV14 and TRBJ2-7; no firm D call. Sequencing input: CD4+ T cells from PBMCs, cultured in vitro. The clonotype was recovered from a human donor in good health. The CDR3 sequence is CASSLQRFSYEQYF. The CDR3 DNA sequence: TGTGCCAGCAGCCTTCAGCGCTTCTCCTACGAGCAGTACTTC.